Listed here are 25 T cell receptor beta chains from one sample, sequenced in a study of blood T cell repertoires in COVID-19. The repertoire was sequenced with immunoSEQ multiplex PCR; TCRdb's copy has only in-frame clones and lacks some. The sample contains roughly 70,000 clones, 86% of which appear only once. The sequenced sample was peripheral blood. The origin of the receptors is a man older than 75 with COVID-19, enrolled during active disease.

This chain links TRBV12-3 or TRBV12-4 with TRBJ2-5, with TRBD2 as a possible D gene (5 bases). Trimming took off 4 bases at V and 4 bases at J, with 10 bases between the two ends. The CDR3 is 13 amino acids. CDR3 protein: CASSSEDVETQYF. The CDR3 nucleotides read TGTGCCAGCAGTTCGGAGGATGTAGAGACCCAGTACTTC.

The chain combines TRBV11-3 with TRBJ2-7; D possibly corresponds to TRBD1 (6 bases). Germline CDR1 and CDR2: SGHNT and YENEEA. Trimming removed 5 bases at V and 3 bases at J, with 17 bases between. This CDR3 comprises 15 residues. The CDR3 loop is CASSPPGTRGYEQYF. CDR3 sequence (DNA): TGTGCCAGCAGCCCCCCCGGGACCAGGGGCTACGAGCAGTACTTC.

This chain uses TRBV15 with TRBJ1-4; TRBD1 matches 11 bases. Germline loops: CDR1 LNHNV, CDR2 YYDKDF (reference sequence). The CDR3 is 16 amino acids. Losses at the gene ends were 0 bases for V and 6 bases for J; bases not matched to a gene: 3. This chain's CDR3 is CATSRDRDRGYEKLFF. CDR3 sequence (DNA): TGTGCCACCAGCAGAGATAGGGACAGGGGGTATGAAAAACTGTTTTTT.

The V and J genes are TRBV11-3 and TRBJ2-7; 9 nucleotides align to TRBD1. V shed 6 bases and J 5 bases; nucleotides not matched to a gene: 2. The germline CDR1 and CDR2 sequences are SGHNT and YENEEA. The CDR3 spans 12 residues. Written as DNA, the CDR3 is TGTGCCAGCAGAGGGACAGGGCACGAGCAGTACTTC. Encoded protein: CASRGTGHEQYF. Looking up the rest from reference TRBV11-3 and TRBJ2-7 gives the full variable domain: EAGVVQSPRYKIIEKKQPVAFWCNPISGHNTLYWYLQNLGQGPELLIRYENEEAVDDSQLPKDRFSAERLKGVDSTLKIQPAELGDSAVYLCASRGTGHEQYFGPGTRLTVT.

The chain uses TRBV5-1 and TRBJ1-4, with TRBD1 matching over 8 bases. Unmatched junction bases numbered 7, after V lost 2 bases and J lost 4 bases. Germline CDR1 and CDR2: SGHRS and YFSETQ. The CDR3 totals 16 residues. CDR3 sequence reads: CASSLKFGQGNEKLFF. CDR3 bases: TGCGCCAGCAGCTTAAAATTTGGACAGGGTAATGAAAAACTGTTTTTT.

The CDR3 loop is CASSLDNRGRRYGYTF. CDR3 sequence (DNA): TGTGCCAGCAGCTTAGATAACAGGGGGCGTCGCTATGGCTACACCTTC. The rearrangement joins TRBV11-2 to TRBJ1-2, with 9 bases lining up with TRBD1. CDR1 SGHAT and CDR2 FQNNGV come from the germline V gene. V was pared by 0 bases and J by 4 bases, with 6 bases of the junction left unmatched. The CDR3 has 16 amino acids.

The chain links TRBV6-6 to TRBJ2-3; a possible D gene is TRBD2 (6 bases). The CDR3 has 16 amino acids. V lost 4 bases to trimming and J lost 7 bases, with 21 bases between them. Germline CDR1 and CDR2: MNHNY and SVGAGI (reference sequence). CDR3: CASSSTGTGVSYTQYF. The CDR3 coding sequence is TGTGCCAGCAGTTCCACGGGTACGGGGGTTAGCTATACGCAGTATTTT.

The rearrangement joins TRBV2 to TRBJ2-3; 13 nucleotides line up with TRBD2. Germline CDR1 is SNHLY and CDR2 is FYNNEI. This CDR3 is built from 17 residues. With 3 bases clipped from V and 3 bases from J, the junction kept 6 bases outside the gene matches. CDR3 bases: TGTGCCAGCAGTGAGGGAAGGACTAGCGGGGGAACAGATACGCAGTATTTT. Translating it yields CASSEGRTSGGTDTQYF.

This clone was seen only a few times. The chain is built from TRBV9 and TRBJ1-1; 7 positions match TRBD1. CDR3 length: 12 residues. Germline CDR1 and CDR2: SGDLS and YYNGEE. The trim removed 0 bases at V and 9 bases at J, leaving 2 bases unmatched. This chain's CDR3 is CASSVDRGQAFF. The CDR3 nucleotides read TGTGCCAGCAGCGTAGATAGGGGGCAAGCTTTCTTT.

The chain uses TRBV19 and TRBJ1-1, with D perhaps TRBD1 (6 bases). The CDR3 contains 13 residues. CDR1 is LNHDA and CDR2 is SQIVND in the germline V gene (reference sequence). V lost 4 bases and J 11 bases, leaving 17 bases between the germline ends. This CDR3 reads CASSTLDRMVAFF. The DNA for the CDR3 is TGTGCCAGTAGTACCCTCGACAGGATGGTTGCTTTCTTT.

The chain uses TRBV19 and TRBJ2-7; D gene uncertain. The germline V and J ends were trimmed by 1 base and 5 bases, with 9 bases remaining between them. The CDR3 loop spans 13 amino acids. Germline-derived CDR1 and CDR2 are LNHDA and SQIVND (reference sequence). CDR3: CASSIVSDDEQYF. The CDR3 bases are TGTGCCAGTAGTATAGTGAGCGACGACGAGCAGTACTTC.

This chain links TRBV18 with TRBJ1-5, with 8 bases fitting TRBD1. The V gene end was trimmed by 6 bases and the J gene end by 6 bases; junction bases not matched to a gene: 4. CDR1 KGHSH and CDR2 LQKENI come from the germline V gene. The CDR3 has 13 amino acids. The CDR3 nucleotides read TGTGCCAGCTCCCAAGACAGGGGTCAGCCCCAGCATTTT. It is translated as CASSQDRGQPQHF.

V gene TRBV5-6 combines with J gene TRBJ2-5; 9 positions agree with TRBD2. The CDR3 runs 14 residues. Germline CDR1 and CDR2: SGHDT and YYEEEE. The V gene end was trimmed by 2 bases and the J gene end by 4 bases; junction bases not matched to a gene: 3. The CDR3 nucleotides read TGTGCCAGCAGCTTAGCGGGGGGCGGAGAGACCCAGTACTTC. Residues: CASSLAGGGETQYF. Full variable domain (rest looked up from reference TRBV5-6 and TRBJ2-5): DAGVTQSPTHLIKTRGQQVTLRCSPKSGHDTVSWYQQALGQGPQFIFQYYEEEERQRGNFPDRFSGHQFPNYSSELNVNALLLGDSALYLCASSLAGGGETQYFGPGTRLLVL.

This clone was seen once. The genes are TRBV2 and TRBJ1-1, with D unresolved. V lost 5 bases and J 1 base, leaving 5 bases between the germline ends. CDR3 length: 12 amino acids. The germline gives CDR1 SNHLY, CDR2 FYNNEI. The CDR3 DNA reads TGTGCCAGCAGTTGGCAGAACACTGAAGCTTTCTTT. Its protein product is CASSWQNTEAFF.

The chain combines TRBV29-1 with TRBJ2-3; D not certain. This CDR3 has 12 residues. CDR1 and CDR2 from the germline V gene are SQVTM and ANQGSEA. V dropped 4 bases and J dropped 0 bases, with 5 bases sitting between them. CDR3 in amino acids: CSVAGSTDTQYF. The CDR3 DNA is TGCAGCGTTGCCGGGAGCACAGATACGCAGTATTTT.

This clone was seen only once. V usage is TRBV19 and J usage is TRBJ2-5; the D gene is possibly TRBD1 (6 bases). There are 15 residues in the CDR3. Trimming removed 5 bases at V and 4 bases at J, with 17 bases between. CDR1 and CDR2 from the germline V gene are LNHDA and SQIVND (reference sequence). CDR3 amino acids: CASSPPGVLGETQYF. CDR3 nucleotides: TGTGCCAGTAGTCCTCCAGGGGTACTAGGAGAGACCCAGTACTTC.

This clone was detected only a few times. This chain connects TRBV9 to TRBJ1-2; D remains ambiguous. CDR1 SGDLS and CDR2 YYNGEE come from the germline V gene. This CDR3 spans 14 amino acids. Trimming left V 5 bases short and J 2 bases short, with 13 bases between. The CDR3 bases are TGTGCCAGCAGACCTATGAGGGCGAACTATGGCTACACCTTC. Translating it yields CASRPMRANYGYTF.

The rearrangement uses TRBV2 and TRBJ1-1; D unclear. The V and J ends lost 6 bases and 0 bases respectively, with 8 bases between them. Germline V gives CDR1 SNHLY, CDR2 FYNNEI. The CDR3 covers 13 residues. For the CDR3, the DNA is TGTGCCAGCAGCGACTTCCTGAACACTGAAGCTTTCTTT. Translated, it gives CASSDFLNTEAFF. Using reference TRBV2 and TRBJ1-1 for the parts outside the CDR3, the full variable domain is EPEVTQTPSHQVTQMGQEVILRCVPISNHLYFYWYRQILGQKVEFLVSFYNNEISEKSEIFDDQFSVERPDGSNFTLKIRSTKLEDSAMYFCASSDFLNTEAFFGQGTRLTVV.

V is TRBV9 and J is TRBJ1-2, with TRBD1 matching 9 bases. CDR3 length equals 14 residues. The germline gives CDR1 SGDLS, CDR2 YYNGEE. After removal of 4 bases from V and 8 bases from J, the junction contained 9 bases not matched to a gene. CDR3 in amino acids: CASSPGQGRWGYTF. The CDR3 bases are TGTGCCAGCAGCCCTGGACAGGGGCGATGGGGCTACACCTTC.

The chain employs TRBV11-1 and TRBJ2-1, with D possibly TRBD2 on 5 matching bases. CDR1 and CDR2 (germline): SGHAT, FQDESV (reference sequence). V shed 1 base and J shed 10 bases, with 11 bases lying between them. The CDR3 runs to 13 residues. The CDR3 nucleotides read TGTGCCAGCAGCTTAGGTCCCGGAGGCGAGCAGTTCTTC. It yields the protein CASSLGPGGEQFF.

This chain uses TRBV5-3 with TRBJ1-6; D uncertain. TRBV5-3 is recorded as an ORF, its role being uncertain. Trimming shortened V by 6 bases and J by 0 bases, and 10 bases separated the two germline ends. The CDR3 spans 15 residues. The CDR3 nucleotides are TGTGCCAGAAACGTACAAAGCTCCTATAATTCACCCCTCCACTTT. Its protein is CARNVQSSYNSPLHF.

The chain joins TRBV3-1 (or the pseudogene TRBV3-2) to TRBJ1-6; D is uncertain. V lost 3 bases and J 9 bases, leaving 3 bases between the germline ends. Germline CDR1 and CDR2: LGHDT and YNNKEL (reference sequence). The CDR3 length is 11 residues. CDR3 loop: CASSHGSPLHF. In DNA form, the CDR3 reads TGTGCCAGCAGCCACGGTTCACCCCTCCACTTT.

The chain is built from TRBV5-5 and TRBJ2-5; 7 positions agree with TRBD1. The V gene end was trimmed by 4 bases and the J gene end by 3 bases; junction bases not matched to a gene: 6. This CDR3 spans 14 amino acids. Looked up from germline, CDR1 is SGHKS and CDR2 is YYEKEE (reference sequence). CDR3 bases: TGTGCCAGCAGCGCAGGGACAGCAAAAGAGACCCAGTACTTC. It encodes CASSAGTAKETQYF.

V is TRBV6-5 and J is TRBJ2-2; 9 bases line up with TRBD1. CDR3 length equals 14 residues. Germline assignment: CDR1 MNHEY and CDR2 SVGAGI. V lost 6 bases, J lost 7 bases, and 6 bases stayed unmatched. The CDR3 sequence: CASRTGGSIGELFF. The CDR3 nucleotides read TGTGCCAGCAGAACAGGGGGCAGTATCGGGGAGCTGTTTTTT.

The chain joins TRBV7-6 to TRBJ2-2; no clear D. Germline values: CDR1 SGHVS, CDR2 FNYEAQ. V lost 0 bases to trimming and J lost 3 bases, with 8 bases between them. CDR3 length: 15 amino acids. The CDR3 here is CASSLASQDTGELFF. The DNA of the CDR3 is TGTGCCAGCAGCTTAGCTTCGCAGGACACCGGGGAGCTGTTTTTT.